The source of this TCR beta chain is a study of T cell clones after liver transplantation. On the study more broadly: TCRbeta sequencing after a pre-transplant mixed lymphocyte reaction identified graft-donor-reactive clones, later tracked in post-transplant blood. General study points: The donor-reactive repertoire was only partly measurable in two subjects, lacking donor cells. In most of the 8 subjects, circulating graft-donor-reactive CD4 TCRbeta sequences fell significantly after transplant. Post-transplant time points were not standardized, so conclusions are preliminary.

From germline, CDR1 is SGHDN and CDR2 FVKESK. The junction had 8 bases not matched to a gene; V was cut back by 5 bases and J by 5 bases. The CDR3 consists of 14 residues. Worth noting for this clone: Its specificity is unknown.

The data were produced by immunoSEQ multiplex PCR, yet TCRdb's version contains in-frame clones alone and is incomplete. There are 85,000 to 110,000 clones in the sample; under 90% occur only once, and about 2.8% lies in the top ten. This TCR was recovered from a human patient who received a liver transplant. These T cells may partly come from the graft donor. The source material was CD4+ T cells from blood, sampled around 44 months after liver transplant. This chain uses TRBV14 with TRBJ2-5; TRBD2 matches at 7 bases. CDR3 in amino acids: CASSSRGVGETQYF. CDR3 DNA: TGTGCCAGCAGCTCCCGGGGGGTAGGGGAGACCCAGTACTTC.